Listed here are 3 T cell receptor beta chains from one sample, sequenced in a study of T cell changes during pregnancy in multiple sclerosis (dated by TCRdb to the late 2010s). The library relied on the immunoSEQ multiplex PCR assay. TCRdb took over this immuneACCESS table, retaining in-frame rearrangements with V and J assigned. Such tables are incomplete; in checked studies, under half of the missing clones stem from an unresolved V gene, and the remainder is unexplained. Across this sample there are some 94,000 clones, with about 92% seen only once. The ten largest clones capture roughly 1.4% of the sample. Sequences were derived from peripheral blood, sampled in the first trimester of pregnancy. These receptor sequences come from a female donor with multiple sclerosis, enrolled in a pregnancy study.

This clone was seen a single time. This chain joins TRBV7-9 and TRBJ2-3, with 10 bases aligning to TRBD2. The CDR3 contains 15 residues. V was pared by 3 bases and J by 4 bases, with 4 bases of the junction left unmatched. Looked up from germline, CDR1 is SEHNR and CDR2 is FQNEAQ (reference sequence). This CDR3 is CASSLASGRADTQYF. The CDR3 coding sequence is TGTGCCAGCAGCTTGGCTAGCGGGAGAGCAGATACGCAGTATTTT.

This chain connects TRBV19 to TRBJ1-1; 8 bases are a match to TRBD1. The germline V gene has CDR1 LNHDA and CDR2 SQIVND (reference sequence). V lost 2 bases and J lost 5; bases outside the gene matches: 4. This CDR3 region has 14 residues. The CDR3 is CASSITGGNTEAFF. The CDR3 nucleotides are TGTGCCAGTAGTATAACAGGGGGAAATACTGAAGCTTTCTTT.

The J gene is TRBJ2-1, the V gene TRBV7-6; TRBD2 matches 9 bases. The V gene's germline CDR1 is SGHVS and CDR2 FNYEAQ. Trimming at V came to 1 base and at J to 8 bases, leaving 6 bases not matched to a gene. This CDR3 contains 15 residues. CDR3 coding DNA: TGTGCCAGCAGCTTAGGGTTAGCGGGAGTGGATGAGCAGTTCTTC. Amino acids: CASSLGLAGVDEQFF.